Shown below are 5 T cell receptor beta chains from a single sample sequenced in a study of T cell responses to AZD1222 COVID-19 vaccine. Libraries were prepared by immunoSEQ multiplex PCR; TCRdb keeps only in-frame clonotypes and omits some of them. The repertoire holds more than 95,000 clones, with 88% as singletons. The sample here was peripheral blood, taken 28 days after the second AZD1222 dose. The receptors derive from an adult who received the AZD1222 COVID-19 vaccine.

The chain combines TRBV5-5 with TRBJ1-3; the match to TRBD1 covers 8 bases. The V and J ends lost 3 bases and 8 bases, in that order; junction bases with no gene match: 7. Per the germline V gene, CDR1 is SGHKS and CDR2 is YYEKEE (reference sequence). There are 14 residues in the CDR3. Here the CDR3 reads CASSSGQGRDTIYF. The DNA for the CDR3 is TGTGCCAGCAGCTCCGGACAGGGTAGAGACACCATATATTTT.

The gene calls are TRBV7-9 and TRBJ2-1; 7 positions agree with TRBD2. CDR1 and CDR2 from the germline V gene are SEHNR and FQNEAQ (reference sequence). This CDR3 comprises 15 residues. The V and J ends lost 6 bases and 5 bases, in that order; junction bases with no gene match: 10. CDR3 residues: CASRSGEGDHNEQFF. The CDR3 bases are TGTGCCAGCAGGTCCGGGGAGGGCGACCACAATGAGCAGTTCTTC.

This clone was seen only once. The gene calls are TRBV11-2 and TRBJ2-7; 7 nucleotides line up with TRBD1. Germline-derived CDR1 and CDR2 are SGHAT and FQNNGV. This CDR3 comprises 12 residues. Unmatched junction bases numbered 4, after V lost 8 bases and J lost 3 bases. The CDR3 DNA sequence: TGTGCCAGCCGGGACAGACACTACGAGCAGTACTTC. Its translation is CASRDRHYEQYF.

In its sample, this clone was seen once. This sequence joins TRBV9 and TRBJ1-2, with a possible D match to TRBD1 (6 bases). V lost 0 bases to trimming and J lost 2 bases, with 8 bases between them. This CDR3 has 14 amino acids. CDR1 is SGDLS and CDR2 is YYNGEE in the germline V gene. For the CDR3, the DNA is TGTGCCAGCAGCGTAGACAGGGTAAACTATGGCTACACCTTC. This sequence encodes CASSVDRVNYGYTF.

This chain links TRBV6-5 with TRBJ1-3, with no clear D. V lost 0 bases and J 4 bases, leaving 4 bases between the germline ends. CDR3 size: 13 residues. Germline loops: CDR1 MNHEY, CDR2 SVGAGI. CDR3 nucleotide sequence: TGTGCCAGCAGTTACTCAGGGGGAAACACCATATATTTT. Amino acid sequence: CASSYSGGNTIYF.